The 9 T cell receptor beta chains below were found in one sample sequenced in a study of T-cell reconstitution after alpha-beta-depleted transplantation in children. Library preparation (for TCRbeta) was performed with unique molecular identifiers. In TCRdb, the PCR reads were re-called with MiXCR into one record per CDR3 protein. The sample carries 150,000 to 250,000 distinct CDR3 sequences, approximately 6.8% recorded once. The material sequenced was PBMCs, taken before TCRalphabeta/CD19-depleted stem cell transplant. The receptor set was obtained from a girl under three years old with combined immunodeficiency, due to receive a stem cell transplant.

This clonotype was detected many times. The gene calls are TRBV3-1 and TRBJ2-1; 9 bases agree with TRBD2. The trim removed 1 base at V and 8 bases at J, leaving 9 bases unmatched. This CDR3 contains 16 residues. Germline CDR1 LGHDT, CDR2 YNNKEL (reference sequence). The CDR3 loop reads CASSQGAGGREDEQFF. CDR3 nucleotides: TGTGCCAGCAGCCAAGGCGCGGGAGGGAGGGAAGATGAGCAGTTCTTC.

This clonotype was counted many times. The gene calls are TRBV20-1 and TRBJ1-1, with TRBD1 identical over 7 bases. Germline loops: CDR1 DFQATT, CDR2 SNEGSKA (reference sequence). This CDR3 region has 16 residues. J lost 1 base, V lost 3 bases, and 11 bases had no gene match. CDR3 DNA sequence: TGCAGTGCTAGTACGGACCGGGACAGAACGAACACTGAAGCTTTCTTT. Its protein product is CSASTDRDRTNTEAFF.

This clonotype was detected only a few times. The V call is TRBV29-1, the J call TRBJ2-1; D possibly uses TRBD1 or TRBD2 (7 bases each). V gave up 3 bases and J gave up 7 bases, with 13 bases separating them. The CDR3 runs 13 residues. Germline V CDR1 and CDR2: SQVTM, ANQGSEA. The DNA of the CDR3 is TGCAGCGTTGAGCCTCAGGGGGGGAATGAGCAGTTCTTC. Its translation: CSVEPQGGNEQFF.

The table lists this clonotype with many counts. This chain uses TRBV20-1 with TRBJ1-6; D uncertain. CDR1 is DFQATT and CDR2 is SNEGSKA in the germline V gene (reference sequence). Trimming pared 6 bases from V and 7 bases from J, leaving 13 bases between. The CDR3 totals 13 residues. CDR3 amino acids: CSANNGPNSPLHF. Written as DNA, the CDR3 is TGCAGTGCAAATAACGGGCCCAATTCACCCCTCCACTTT.

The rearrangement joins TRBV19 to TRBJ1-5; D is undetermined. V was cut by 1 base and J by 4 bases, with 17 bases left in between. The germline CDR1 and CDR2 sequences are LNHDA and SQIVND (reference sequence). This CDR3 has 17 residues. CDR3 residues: CASSIVGGTPGNQPQHF. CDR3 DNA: TGTGCCAGTAGTATAGTCGGTGGCACCCCGGGAAATCAGCCCCAGCATTTT.

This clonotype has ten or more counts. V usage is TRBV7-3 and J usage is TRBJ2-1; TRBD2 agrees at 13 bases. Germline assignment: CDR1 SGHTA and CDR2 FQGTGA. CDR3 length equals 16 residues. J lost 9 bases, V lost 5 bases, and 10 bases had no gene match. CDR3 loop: CASSIGLAGASSEQFF. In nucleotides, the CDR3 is TGTGCCAGCAGCATCGGACTAGCGGGAGCTTCGAGTGAGCAGTTCTTC.

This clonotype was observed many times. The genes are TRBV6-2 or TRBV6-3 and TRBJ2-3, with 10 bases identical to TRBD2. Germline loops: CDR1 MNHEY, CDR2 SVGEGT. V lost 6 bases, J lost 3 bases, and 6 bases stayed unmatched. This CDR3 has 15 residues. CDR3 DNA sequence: TGTGCCAGCAGCCAACTAGCGGGAATGACAGATACGCAGTATTTT. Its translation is CASSQLAGMTDTQYF.

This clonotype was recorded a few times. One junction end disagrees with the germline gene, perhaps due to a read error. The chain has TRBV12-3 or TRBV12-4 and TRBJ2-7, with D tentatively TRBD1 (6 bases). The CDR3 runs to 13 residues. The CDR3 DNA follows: TGTGCCAGCAGTTTGATCGGTCAGACAGGCATGAGCTTC. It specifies CASSLIGQTGMSF.

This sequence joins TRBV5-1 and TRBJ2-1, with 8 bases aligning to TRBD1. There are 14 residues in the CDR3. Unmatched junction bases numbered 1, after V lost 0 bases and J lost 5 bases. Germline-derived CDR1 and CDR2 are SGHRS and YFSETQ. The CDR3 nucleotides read TGCGCCAGCAGCTTGGGACAGGGGCACAATGAGCAGTTCTTC. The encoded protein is CASSLGQGHNEQFF.